The T cell receptor beta chain described here comes from a study of OX40 agonist ivuxolimab in advanced cancers. Notes on the research overall: Ivuxolimab was a fully human IgG2 agonistic monoclonal antibody targeting the costimulatory receptor OX40 (CD134). Intravenous ivuxolimab was administered to patients every 2 weeks at six dose levels: 0.01, 0.1, 0.3, 1.5, 3 and 10 mg/kg. Of the roughly 51 patients in dose escalation, 19 had hepatocellular carcinoma, about 15 had melanoma, 9 had renal cell carcinoma and 9 had head and neck cancer. In the dose-escalation cohort, approximately 82% of patients were male, and the mean age was 60 years with a range of roughly 20 to 80. Prior anti-PD-1, anti-PD-L1 or anti-CTLA-4 therapy was permitted, and checkpoint inhibitors had been received by about 44% of dose-escalation patients. Partial responses occurred in three dose-escalation patients: two with cutaneous melanoma and one with hepatocellular carcinoma. Peripheral TCRbeta sequencing was intended to test whether TCR sequence diversity was altered and clonal T-cell expansion was caused by ivuxolimab. The paper reports the monotherapy dose-escalation portion (N of about 47 patients) of the phase I ivuxolimab trial.

Trimming at the junction amounts to 0 bases on V and 8 bases on J, and the germline ends lie 16 bases apart. Taken from the germline V gene, the CDR1 and CDR2 loops are KGHSH and LQKENI. The CDR3 contains 15 residues, cysteine and phenylalanine counted. The kept DNA is CDR3 alone, 45 bases in frame from the first base. The trial excluded patients who had a history of autoimmune disease or were on systemic immunosuppression. Peripheral blood for TCR sequencing was collected from all dose cohorts at baseline, on cycle 4 day 1, and on cycle 7 day 1. Samples came from an open-label, multicenter, first-in-human phase I dose-escalation trial of ivuxolimab. Adults with locally advanced or metastatic melanoma, renal cell, hepatocellular, or head and neck squamous cell carcinoma were enrolled in the trial. Before TCR sequencing, CD4+ T cells and CD8+ T cells from peripheral blood were sorted into separate populations.

Genomic DNA was isolated from the sorted cells so that the TCRbeta CDR3 region could be sequenced. TCRbeta CDR3 regions were sequenced using the immunoSEQ Assay. TCRdb provides this immuneACCESS table in a form limited to in-frame rearrangements. Some clones are lacking; in checked studies, under half of them reflect an unresolved V gene, and why the rest are absent is not known. The sample table holds 85,000 to 100,000 clones, of which around 90% were seen once. The leading ten clones occupy approximately 0.8% of the sample. What the authors observed across the whole study: At doses of 0.1 to 3.0 mg/kg, clonal expansion of both CD4+ and CD8+ blood T cells was observed from baseline to week 6. In partial responders in the 0.1-3.0 mg/kg groups, normalized peripheral clonal expansion was found to be among the lowest, especially among CD8+ T cells. After ivuxolimab, expanded clones were on average more numerous among CD8+ T cells than among CD4+ T cells. Low levels of normalized T-cell clonal expansion were also seen in some patients who did not respond. Antigen specificity was not determined for the clonally expanded peripheral T cells.

In its sample, this clone was seen once. Which antigen it targets is not known. No much larger clonotype is one base removed from it; base qualities were not supplied. The V and J genes are TRBV18 and TRBJ1-2; perhaps TRBD1 is the D gene, with 5 bases matching. The source of this sequence is an adult with an advanced solid tumor such as melanoma, head and neck, liver or kidney cancer. The specimen comprised CD4+ or CD8+ T cells sorted from blood, sampled in a trial of the OX40 agonist ivuxolimab. The CDR3 loop reads CASSPPMGRAMGYTF. In nucleotides, the sequence is TGTGCCAGCTCACCACCTATGGGCAGGGCGATGGGCTACACCTTC.